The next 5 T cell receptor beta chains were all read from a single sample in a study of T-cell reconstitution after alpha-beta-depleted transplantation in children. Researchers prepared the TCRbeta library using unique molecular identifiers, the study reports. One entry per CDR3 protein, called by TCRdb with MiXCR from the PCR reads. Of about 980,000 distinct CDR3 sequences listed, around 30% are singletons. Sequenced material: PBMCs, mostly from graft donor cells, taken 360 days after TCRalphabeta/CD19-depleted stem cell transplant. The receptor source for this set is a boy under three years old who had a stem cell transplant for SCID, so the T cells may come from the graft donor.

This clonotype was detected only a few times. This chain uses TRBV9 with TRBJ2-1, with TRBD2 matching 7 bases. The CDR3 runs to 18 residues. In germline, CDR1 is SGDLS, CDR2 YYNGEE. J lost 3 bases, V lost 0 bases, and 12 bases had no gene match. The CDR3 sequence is CASSVATLGTTYYNEQFF. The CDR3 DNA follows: TGTGCCAGCAGCGTAGCTACATTGGGGACTACCTACTACAATGAGCAGTTCTTC.

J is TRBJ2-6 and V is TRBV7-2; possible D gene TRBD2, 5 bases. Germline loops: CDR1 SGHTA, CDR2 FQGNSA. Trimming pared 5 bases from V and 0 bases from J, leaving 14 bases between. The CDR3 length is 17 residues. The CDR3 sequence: CASSPAGVSSGANVLTF. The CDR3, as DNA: TGTGCCAGCAGCCCGGCCGGGGTAAGCTCTGGGGCCAACGTCCTGACTTTC. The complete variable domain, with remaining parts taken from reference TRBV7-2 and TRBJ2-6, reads GAGVSQSPSNKVTEKGKDVELRCDPISGHTALYWYRQSLGQGLEFLIYFQGNSAPDKSGLPSDRFSAERTGGSVSTLTIQRTQQEDSAVYLCASSPAGVSSGANVLTFGAGSRLTVL.

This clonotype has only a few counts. The CDR3 DNA is TGTGCCAGCAGCGATGACAGGGGATTCCCCAATGAGCAGTTCTTC. This gives the protein CASSDDRGFPNEQFF. The gene calls are TRBV2 and TRBJ2-1, with 8 bases lining up with TRBD1. CDR1 and CDR2 (germline): SNHLY, FYNNEI. The ends lost 6 bases at V and 6 bases at J; junction bases unmatched: 10. The CDR3 runs to 15 residues.

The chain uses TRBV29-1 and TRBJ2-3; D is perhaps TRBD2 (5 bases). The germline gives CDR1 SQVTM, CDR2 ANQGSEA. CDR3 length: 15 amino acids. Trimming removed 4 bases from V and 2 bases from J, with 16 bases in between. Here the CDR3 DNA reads TGCAGCGTTGTGATGGAGGAGCGGTACACAGATACGCAGTATTTT. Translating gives CSVVMEERYTDTQYF.

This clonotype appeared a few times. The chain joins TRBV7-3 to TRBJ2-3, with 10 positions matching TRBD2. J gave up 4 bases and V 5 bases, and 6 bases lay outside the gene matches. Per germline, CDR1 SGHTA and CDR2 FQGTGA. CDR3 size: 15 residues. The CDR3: CASSRSSGGSDTQYF. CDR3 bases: TGTGCCAGCAGCCGATCTAGCGGGGGATCAGATACGCAGTATTTT.